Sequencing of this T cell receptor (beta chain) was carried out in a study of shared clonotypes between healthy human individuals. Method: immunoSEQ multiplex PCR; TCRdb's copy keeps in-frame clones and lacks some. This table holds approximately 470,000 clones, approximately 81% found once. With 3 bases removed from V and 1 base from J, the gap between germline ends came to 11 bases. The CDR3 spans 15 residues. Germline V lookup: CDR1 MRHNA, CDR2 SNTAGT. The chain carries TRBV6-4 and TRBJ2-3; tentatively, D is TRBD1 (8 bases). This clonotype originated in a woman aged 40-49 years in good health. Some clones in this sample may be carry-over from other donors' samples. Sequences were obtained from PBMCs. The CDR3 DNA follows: TGTGCCAGCAGTGAAACAGGGGGGGGCACAGATACGCAGTATTTT. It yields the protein CASSETGGGTDTQYF.